This T cell receptor (beta chain) is drawn from a study of long-term antiretroviral therapy in people with HIV. This clone was recorded only once. Its target is unknown. The J segment lost 4 bases and the V segment lost 3 bases, leaving 4 bases of the junction unmatched. This CDR3 is built from 14 residues. The germline V gene encodes CDR1 KGHSH and CDR2 LQKENI. Without exception, participants with HIV were treated in the United States. Whole-study results and caveats: Versus controls, repertoires in people with HIV had narrower CDR3 length ranges. The study collected no data on ART adherence, viral resistance or therapy changes.

They ran version v3.0 of the immunoSEQ assay at survey level. Produced via immunoSEQ multiplex PCR; TCRdb's table is partial and in-frame only. Altogether about 35,000 clones are present, around 74% being singletons, with the ten largest covering around 3.7%. The sequence came from a man in his forties or fifties with HIV. The sequences come from unsorted PBMCs, collected 3 years after starting antiretroviral therapy. J is TRBJ1-1 and V is TRBV18; TRBD1 matches 8 bases. CDR3 region: CASSPGQGFTEAFF. The DNA of the CDR3 is TGTGCCAGCTCACCTGGACAGGGCTTCACTGAAGCTTTCTTT.